One and the same sample provided the 30 T cell receptor beta chains below, sequenced in a study of response to subunit inactivated influenza vaccine. TCRdb re-called the RT-PCR reads with MiXCR, one entry per CDR3 protein. In the table there are about 830,000 distinct CDR3 sequences, approximately 18% of which are singletons. The material was PBMCs from blood, obtained 5 days after vaccination. All receptors come from a man aged 50-60 years who received an inactivated influenza vaccine.

The rearrangement uses TRBV10-3 and TRBJ1-1; no definite D call. The CDR3 length is 16 residues. The germline V gene encodes CDR1 ENHRY and CDR2 SYGVKD. Trimming shortened V by 3 bases and J by 1 base, and 15 bases separated the two germline ends. The CDR3 spells CAISDGTAGENTEAFF. The CDR3 coding sequence is TGTGCCATCAGTGATGGTACAGCCGGCGAGAACACTGAAGCTTTCTTT.

The table lists this clonotype with a few counts. The rearrangement joins TRBV29-1 to TRBJ2-1; D is perhaps TRBD2 (5 bases). V was clipped by 1 base and J by 0 bases, with 10 bases between them. Germline values: CDR1 SQVTM, CDR2 ANQGSEA. This CDR3 has 15 residues. The CDR3 bases are TGCAGCGTTGAAGGGGGAGAGAGCTCCTACAATGAGCAGTTCTTC. This codes for CSVEGGESSYNEQFF.

This clonotype was counted only a few times. The chain joins TRBV20-1 to TRBJ2-5, with D perhaps TRBD2 (5 bases). The CDR3 covers 12 residues. The germline gives CDR1 DFQATT, CDR2 SNEGSKA (reference sequence). Between the trimmed V and J ends, which lost 3 bases and 7 bases, there was a span of 12 bases. For the CDR3, the DNA is TGCAGTGCTAGCGGGATGTCGGGGACCCAGTACTTC. It translates to CSASGMSGTQYF.

This chain joins TRBV29-1 and TRBJ2-7, with D perhaps TRBD1 (6 bases). Germline V CDR1 and CDR2: SQVTM, ANQGSEA. CDR3 length: 14 residues. Between the trimmed V and J ends, which lost 1 base and 6 bases, there was a span of 16 bases. CDR3 loop: CSVEGGRQGIEQYF. For the CDR3, the DNA is TGCAGCGTTGAAGGAGGGCGGCAGGGGATCGAGCAGTACTTC.

The chain links TRBV28 to TRBJ2-1, with D unresolved. The CDR3 extends over 11 amino acids. The germline gives CDR1 MDHEN, CDR2 SYDVKM. Trimming removed 6 bases at V and 5 bases at J, with 5 bases between. The CDR3 DNA is TGTGCCAGCAGCTACAACAATGAGCAGTTCTTC. Protein: CASSYNNEQFF. Drawing the rest from reference TRBV28 and TRBJ2-1, the complete variable domain is DVKVTQSSRYLVKRTGEKVFLECVQDMDHENMFWYRQDPGLGLRLIYFSYDVKMKEKGDIPEGYSVSREKKERFSLILESASTNQTSMYLCASSYNNEQFFGPGTRLTVL.

The chain couples TRBV6-1 to TRBJ1-1, with 7 bases identical to TRBD1. The V segment lost 6 bases and the J segment 5 bases; nucleotides outside the gene matches: 15. The CDR3 is 16 residues long. Germline-derived CDR1 and CDR2 are MNHNS and SASEGT. CDR3 sequence (DNA): TGTGCCAGCAGCCCCGGGACAGCCCCTTTAGGAACTGAAGCTTTCTTT. It translates to CASSPGTAPLGTEAFF.

The V and J genes are TRBV4-2 and TRBJ2-1; maybe TRBD1 (5 bases). The CDR3 contains 14 residues. CDR1 and CDR2 (germline): LGHNA, YNFKEQ. V was trimmed by 0 bases and J by 8 bases, leaving 11 bases between them. The CDR3 DNA sequence: TGTGCCAGCAGCCAAGAAGGGGCCGGTTATGAGCAGTTCTTC. This gives the protein CASSQEGAGYEQFF.

This clonotype appeared a few times. The rearrangement links TRBV5-5 to TRBJ2-1, with a weak D call TRBD2 (6 bases). Germline V gives CDR1 SGHKS, CDR2 YYEKEE (reference sequence). The CDR3 has 14 residues. Between the trimmed V and J ends, which lost 2 bases and 8 bases, there was a span of 14 bases. Written as DNA, the CDR3 is TGTGCCAGCAGCTTATCCGGGAGAATCTATGAGCAGTTCTTC. It codes for CASSLSGRIYEQFF.

This clonotype has more than one count but fewer than ten. The chain joins TRBV4-3 to TRBJ1-5, with D hard to call. The germline V gene encodes CDR1 LGHNA and CDR2 YSLEER. This CDR3 contains 13 residues. Trimming pared 4 bases from V and 6 bases from J, leaving 10 bases between. CDR3 protein: CASSLRLGQPQHF. CDR3 nucleotide sequence: TGCGCCAGCAGCCTTAGGTTAGGTCAGCCCCAGCATTTT.

This clonotype was seen only a few times. The rearrangement links TRBV11-2 to TRBJ2-6; 8 bases map to TRBD2. Germline V gene data show CDR1 as SGHAT and CDR2 as FQNNGV. V lost 2 bases to trimming and J lost 3 bases; unmatched junction nucleotides: 9. This CDR3 has 18 amino acids. The CDR3 sequence is CASSLTSSGAGGANVLTF. CDR3 DNA: TGTGCCAGCAGCTTAACAAGTAGCGGGGCGGGTGGGGCCAACGTCCTGACTTTC.

This clonotype was detected only a few times. The chain joins TRBV20-1 to TRBJ1-6, with D unresolved. V was clipped by 6 bases and J by 1 base, with 13 bases between them. CDR1 and CDR2 (germline): DFQATT, SNEGSKA (reference sequence). The CDR3 is made up of 15 amino acids. The CDR3 here is CSAQRGGSYNSPLHF. The DNA for the CDR3 is TGCAGTGCCCAGAGAGGAGGGTCCTATAATTCACCCCTCCACTTT.

On this clonotype: A junction boundary mismatches the germline segment, possibly from a read error. The chain employs TRBV4-1 and TRBJ2-7; 8 nucleotides align to TRBD1. CDR3 length: 16 residues. CDR1 MGHRA and CDR2 YSYEKL come from the germline V gene. In DNA form, the CDR3 reads TGCGCCAGCAGCCAAGTCGGCAGGGGGCGAACCTATGAGCAGTACTTC. It is translated as CASSQVGRGRTYEQYF.

This clonotype was seen at least ten times. The J gene is TRBJ2-3, the V gene TRBV6-1; D not resolved. Trimming removed 2 bases at V and 3 bases at J, with 12 bases between. CDR1 is MNHNS, CDR2 SASEGT, per germline. The CDR3 length is 15 residues. The DNA of the CDR3 is TGTGCCAGCAGTGAATTGAGCCAGGCGACAGATACGCAGTATTTT. It yields the protein CASSELSQATDTQYF.

The table lists this clonotype with a few counts. The genes are TRBV5-1 and TRBJ2-2; tentative D call: TRBD1 (5 bases). Germline V gene data show CDR1 as SGHRS and CDR2 as YFSETQ. The CDR3 is 16 residues long. V was clipped by 0 bases and J by 6 bases, with 15 bases between them. CDR3 sequence reads: CASSLEQDLLAGELFF. Written as DNA, the CDR3 is TGCGCCAGCAGCTTGGAACAGGACCTCCTGGCCGGGGAGCTGTTTTTT.

The chain carries TRBV5-1 and TRBJ2-5; D is possibly TRBD1 or TRBD2 (5 bases each). The V gene's germline CDR1 is SGHRS and CDR2 YFSETQ. Trimming removed 4 bases at V and 1 base at J, with 17 bases between. The CDR3 totals 16 residues. CDR3: CASSGGFLGSQETQYF. The CDR3 DNA reads as TGCGCCAGCAGCGGGGGTTTCTTGGGGTCCCAAGAGACCCAGTACTTC.

The chain has TRBV7-9 and TRBJ2-1; D is unresolved. This CDR3 has 13 amino acids. The V end lost 6 bases, the J end lost 7 bases, and 13 bases lay between the germline ends. The germline CDR1 and CDR2 sequences are SEHNR and FQNEAQ (reference sequence). CDR3 bases: TGTGCCAGCAGTTACGAACTGGCGAATGAGCAGTTCTTC. Translated: CASSYELANEQFF.

In its sample, this clonotype was seen many times. The CDR3, as DNA: TGTGCCAGCAGCTTGGAACCAGCGGGGAGACCAGACGAGCAGTACTTC. Protein product: CASSLEPAGRPDEQYF. The rearrangement uses TRBV5-6 and TRBJ2-7, with 7 bases aligning to TRBD2. CDR3 length equals 16 residues. Germline loops: CDR1 SGHDT, CDR2 YYEEEE. The trim removed 0 bases at V and 5 bases at J, leaving 11 bases unmatched. The variable domain in full, completed from reference TRBV5-6 and TRBJ2-7, reads DAGVTQSPTHLIKTRGQQVTLRCSPKSGHDTVSWYQQALGQGPQFIFQYYEEEERQRGNFPDRFSGHQFPNYSSELNVNALLLGDSALYLCASSLEPAGRPDEQYFGPGTRLTVT.

Many counts were recorded for this clonotype. V usage is TRBV7-9 and J usage is TRBJ2-3; 11 nucleotides agree with TRBD2. The CDR3 consists of 16 residues. Germline V gene data show CDR1 as SEHNR and CDR2 as FQNEAQ (reference sequence). With V trimmed by 5 bases and J by 4 bases, 8 bases remained unmatched. In nucleotides, the CDR3 is TGTGCCAGCAGCACCCGACTAGCGGGGAGGGCAGATACGCAGTATTTT. Protein product: CASSTRLAGRADTQYF.

The J gene is TRBJ2-5, the V gene TRBV7-9; 10 positions match TRBD2. This CDR3 region has 16 residues. With V trimmed by 3 bases and J by 4 bases, 8 bases remained unmatched. CDR1 SEHNR and CDR2 FQNEAQ come from the germline V gene (reference sequence). This CDR3 reads CASSFIMGLAPETQYF. CDR3 in DNA: TGTGCCAGCAGCTTTATCATGGGACTAGCGCCAGAGACCCAGTACTTC.

This clonotype was detected a few times. The chain is built from TRBV10-3 and TRBJ2-1, with unresolved D. Trimming cost V 2 bases and J 8 bases, with 19 bases left between them. Looked up from germline, CDR1 is ENHRY and CDR2 is SYGVKD. CDR3 length: 16 residues. The CDR3 region has the DNA TGTGCCATCAGTGAGCGAGGCCCTGGACCCCAGGATGAGCAGTTCTTC. It codes for CAISERGPGPQDEQFF.

In its sample, this clonotype was seen many times. The genes are TRBV10-3 and TRBJ2-1; maybe TRBD2 (5 bases). This CDR3 comprises 16 residues. CDR1 is ENHRY, CDR2 SYGVKD, per germline. V shed 8 bases and J shed 3 bases, with 20 bases lying between them. CDR3 DNA sequence: TGTGCCATCGGGGAGTCTGGGCTAGCCAACTACAATGAGCAGTTCTTC. It yields the protein CAIGESGLANYNEQFF.

The chain recombines TRBV7-2 with TRBJ2-1; 7 bases align to TRBD1. The CDR3 is made up of 15 amino acids. V lost 5 bases, J lost 8 bases, and 12 bases stayed unmatched. CDR1 is SGHTA and CDR2 is FQGNSA in the germline V gene. The CDR3 is CASSLTGTVAYEQFF. CDR3 nucleotides: TGTGCCAGCAGCCTAACCGGGACAGTCGCCTATGAGCAGTTCTTC. Full variable domain (remainder filled in from reference TRBV7-2 and TRBJ2-1): GAGVSQSPSNKVTEKGKDVELRCDPISGHTALYWYRQSLGQGLEFLIYFQGNSAPDKSGLPSDRFSAERTGGSVSTLTIQRTQQEDSAVYLCASSLTGTVAYEQFFGPGTRLTVL.

This chain connects TRBV7-6 to TRBJ1-5; D uncertain. Germline-derived CDR1 and CDR2 are SGHVS and FNYEAQ. V shed 1 base and J shed 5 bases, with 6 bases lying between them. This CDR3 has 13 residues. The CDR3 loop reads CASSLGAHQPQHF. DNA of the CDR3: TGTGCCAGCAGCTTAGGGGCCCATCAGCCCCAGCATTTT.

The chain recombines TRBV28 with TRBJ2-6; 7 bases line up with TRBD1. This CDR3 has 17 amino acids. V shed 9 bases and J 0 bases; nucleotides not matched to a gene: 11. The germline V gene encodes CDR1 MDHEN and CDR2 SYDVKM. CDR3 region: CASNWTGRVSGANVLTF. CDR3 nucleotides: TGTGCCAGTAACTGGACAGGTCGAGTCTCTGGGGCCAACGTCCTGACTTTC.

J is TRBJ2-5 and V is TRBV11-1, with TRBD2 identical over 9 bases. J was trimmed by 4 bases and V by 0 bases; bases with no gene match: 12. The CDR3 totals 18 residues. The germline CDR1 and CDR2 sequences are SGHAT and FQDESV (reference sequence). The CDR3 DNA follows: TGTGCCAGCAGCTTAGCGAAGTTGAGAGCGGGAGGCGGAGAGACCCAGTACTTC. Protein product: CASSLAKLRAGGGETQYF.

In its sample, this clonotype was seen many times. V is TRBV5-1 and J is TRBJ2-7, with TRBD1 matching 7 bases. Germline CDR1 and CDR2: SGHRS and YFSETQ. The CDR3 loop spans 15 amino acids. J gave up 1 base and V 4 bases, and 8 bases lay outside the gene matches. The CDR3 loop is CASSQPDRASYEQYF. As DNA, the CDR3 is TGCGCCAGCAGCCAACCCGACAGGGCGTCCTACGAGCAGTACTTC.

The chain recombines TRBV20-1 with TRBJ2-2; 7 bases map to TRBD2. The CDR3 spans 14 residues. V shed 5 bases, J shed 4 bases, and the junction held 7 bases outside the gene matches. Germline CDR1 reads DFQATT; CDR2 reads SNEGSKA (reference sequence). CDR3 sequence (DNA): TGCAGTGCTTCTAGGGCTAGCGGCACCGGGGAGCTGTTTTTT. As protein: CSASRASGTGELFF.

The V and J genes are TRBV11-2 and TRBJ1-3; a possible D gene is TRBD1 (6 bases). The germline V and J ends were trimmed by 3 bases and 3 bases, with 12 bases remaining between them. Germline lookup yields CDR1 SGHAT and CDR2 FQNNGV. The CDR3 consists of 15 residues. CDR3 DNA sequence: TGTGCCAGCAGCTTGACAAGACAGGTTGGAAACACCATATATTTT. Its translation: CASSLTRQVGNTIYF.

This clonotype has just a few counts. The chain links TRBV12-3 or TRBV12-4 to TRBJ2-3, with D tentatively TRBD1 or TRBD2 (5 bases each). This CDR3 is built from 14 residues. Trimming cost V 5 bases and J 5 bases, with 14 bases left between them. In DNA, the CDR3 is TGTGCCAGCAGTCCCGGATGGGGGAGAGATACGCAGTATTTT. Residues: CASSPGWGRDTQYF.

This clonotype was found a few times. CDR3 bases: TGCAGCGTTGGAGGGGACAGGGGCTCCTACGAGCAGTACTTC. Protein sequence: CSVGGDRGSYEQYF. The chain employs TRBV29-1 and TRBJ2-7, with TRBD1 matching over 10 bases. Unmatched junction bases numbered 3, after V lost 4 bases and J lost 0 bases. CDR3 length: 14 amino acids. Germline V gene lookup returns CDR1 SQVTM and CDR2 ANQGSEA.